The 6 T cell receptor beta chains below come from one sample, sequenced in a study of regulatory T cells in long-lasting Graves disease. Both iRepertoire HTBI primers and Arm-PCR of CDR3 regions were used to build the TCR beta libraries. TCRdb ran MiXCR on the multiplex PCR reads and lists one entry per CDR3 protein. This table holds about 440,000 distinct CDR3 sequences, under 15% found once. Time point specified: newly diagnosed GD, antithyroid drugs for less than 3 months. TCR sequences were obtained from RNA taken from PBMCs. This sample was also put to use in a study of T cells in Graves' hyperthyroidism and ophthalmopathy.

The starting material was peripheral blood mononuclear cells (PBMCs), obtained at new diagnosis, from a patient treated with antithyroid drugs. These receptors all come from a woman in her thirties with Graves disease.

This clonotype was recorded a few times. This chain joins TRBV6-2 or TRBV6-3 and TRBJ2-3; weak D call: TRBD2 (5 bases). The V gene's germline CDR1 is MNHEY and CDR2 SVGEGT. The CDR3 is 14 residues long. V gave up 3 bases and J gave up 2 bases, with 9 bases separating them. CDR3 DNA: TGTGCCAGCAGTTATCCGGGGTTCACAGATACGCAGTATTTT. Residues: CASSYPGFTDTQYF.

The V call is TRBV6-1, the J call TRBJ1-2, with TRBD1 matching over 12 bases. V gave up 2 bases and J gave up 4 bases; unmatched junction bases: 5. From germline, CDR1 is MNHNS and CDR2 SASEGT. The CDR3 loop spans 16 amino acids. For the CDR3, the DNA is TGTGCCAGCAGTGAACGGGGACAGGGGGCTGTCTATGGCTACACCTTC. Its translation: CASSERGQGAVYGYTF.

The table lists this clonotype with a few counts. The rearrangement joins TRBV5-8 to TRBJ2-2; 10 bases line up with TRBD1. With 4 bases clipped from V and 4 bases from J, the junction kept 4 bases outside the gene matches. This CDR3 contains 15 residues. Looked up from germline, CDR1 is SGHTS and CDR2 is YDEGEE. In nucleotides, the CDR3 is TGTGCCAGCAGCACGGGACAGGGGTTCACCGGGGAGCTGTTTTTT. As protein: CASSTGQGFTGELFF.

In its sample, this clonotype was seen many times. V and J are TRBV4-1 and TRBJ2-1; no definite D call. Germline-derived CDR1 and CDR2 are MGHRA and YSYEKL. With 0 bases removed from V and 4 bases from J, the gap between germline ends came to 10 bases. The CDR3 length is 15 residues. DNA for the CDR3: TGCGCCAGCAGCCAAGAAGGCTCGGAATACAATGAGCAGTTCTTC. Translation gives CASSQEGSEYNEQFF.

This clonotype was counted ten times or more. The V gene is TRBV7-9, the J gene TRBJ2-7; possibly TRBD1 for D (5 bases). Germline loops: CDR1 SEHNR, CDR2 FQNEAQ (reference sequence). The V end was cut by 5 bases, the J end by 3 bases, with 29 bases between. The CDR3 is 19 amino acids. The chain's CDR3 is CASSPPLDRSLREYYEQYF. DNA for the CDR3: TGTGCCAGCAGCCCACCCTTAGACAGAAGCCTCCGAGAGTACTACGAGCAGTACTTC.

This clonotype was counted between two and nine times. This chain uses TRBV24-1 with TRBJ2-3; no clear D gene. The CDR3 totals 12 residues. In germline, CDR1 is KGHDR, CDR2 SFDVKD. V was trimmed by 4 bases and J by 5 bases, leaving 6 bases between them. CDR3 residues: CATSEWGDTQYF. As DNA, the CDR3 is TGTGCCACCAGTGAATGGGGAGATACGCAGTATTTT.